This T cell receptor (beta chain) came from a study of blood T cell repertoires in COVID-19. Here immunoSEQ multiplex PCR was the method, and the copy in TCRdb shows in-frame clones only, minus some. The sample includes about 230,000 clones, over 70% seen only once; the top ten take 7.9%. The source material was peripheral blood. The sequence was collected from a woman aged 80 or over with acute or convalescent COVID-19.

The CDR3 DNA reads as TGCAGCGTTGATGCAGGCAGTATTGAGACCCAGTACTTC. Encoded protein: CSVDAGSIETQYF. This chain links TRBV29-1 with TRBJ2-5; D gene ambiguous. Germline CDR1 is SQVTM and CDR2 is ANQGSEA. The length of the CDR3 is 13 residues. Trimming left V 3 bases short and J 5 bases short, with 13 bases between. Supplemented by reference TRBV29-1 and TRBJ2-5, the full variable domain reads SAVISQKPSRDICQRGTSLTIQCQVDSQVTMMFWYRQQPGQSLTLIATANQGSEATYESGFVIDKFPISRPNLTFSTLTVSNMSPEDSSIYLCSVDAGSIETQYFGPGTRLLVL.